This T cell receptor (beta chain) was retrieved from a study of identical twins. MiXCR, applied by TCRdb to the 5' RACE reads, yields one record per CDR3 protein. This table holds hundreds of thousands of distinct CDR3 sequences, over 8.5% found once. Looked up from germline, CDR1 is MNHNS and CDR2 is SASEGT. The CDR3 spans 15 residues. V was pared by 4 bases and J by 0 bases, with 13 bases between. Study-wide points: The abundant beta clonotypes from cord blood had fewer insertions, and memory repertoires had none of this. Alpha sequences out of frame and shared by twins had excess low generation probability.

Regarding this clonotype: The antigen is not known.

This same sample was also part of a study on yellow fever vaccine responses in identical twins. That source adds: Each twin's T cell response to the vaccine was reported to look partly convergent and partly personalized.

Sequenced input: PBMCs. This sequence was found in a woman aged 18-35 years in good health. The chain has TRBV6-1 and TRBJ2-7, with D perhaps matching TRBD1 (6 bases). CDR3 DNA sequence: TGTGCCAGCAGTGGGACAGATTACTTCTCCTACGAGCAGTACTTC. Its translation: CASSGTDYFSYEQYF.